The 19 T cell receptor beta chains given below trace back to one sample, sequenced in a study of OX40 agonist ivuxolimab in advanced cancers. Profiled with immunoSEQ multiplex PCR; TCRdb holds only in-frame clones, not every one. The table lists under 80,000 clones, almost 85% of them singletons, with more than 4.5% in the top ten. The sequences come from CD4+ or CD8+ T cells sorted from blood, collected in a trial of the OX40 agonist ivuxolimab. The receptor set was obtained from an adult with an advanced solid tumor such as melanoma, head and neck, liver or kidney cancer.

The genes are TRBV28 and TRBJ2-2, with 8 bases that match TRBD2. Germline lookup yields CDR1 MDHEN and CDR2 SYDVKM. V trimming: 7 bases; J trimming: 5 bases; junction bases outside the gene matches: 9. The CDR3 extends over 15 amino acids. The CDR3 DNA sequence: TGTGCCAGCAAGGAAGCGGGAGAGGGGACCGGGGAGCTGTTTTTT. Translated, it gives CASKEAGEGTGELFF.

The V call is TRBV4-1, the J call TRBJ1-5; 7 bases line up with TRBD1. V was clipped by 2 bases and J by 2 bases; unmatched bases: 3. The CDR3 contains 15 residues. Germline CDR1 and CDR2: MGHRA and YSYEKL. The CDR3 sequence is CASSQLTGGNQPQHF. The CDR3 region has the DNA TGCGCCAGCAGCCAATTAACAGGGGGCAATCAGCCCCAGCATTTT.

This chain joins TRBV7-9 and TRBJ1-2; 7 bases are shared with TRBD1. Losses at the gene ends were 5 bases for V and 4 bases for J; bases not matched to a gene: 4. The CDR3 runs to 13 residues. Looked up from germline, CDR1 is SEHNR and CDR2 is FQNEAQ (reference sequence). The DNA for the CDR3 is TGTGCCAGCAGCCAAACAGGGGTCTATGGCTACACCTTC. This encodes CASSQTGVYGYTF. Combining the CDR3 with reference TRBV7-9 and TRBJ1-2 gives the whole variable domain DTGVSQNPRHKITKRGQNVTFRCDPISEHNRLYWYRQTLGQGPEFLTYFQNEAQLEKSRLLSDRFSAERPKGSFSTLEIQRTEQGDSAMYLCASSQTGVYGYTFGSGTRLTVV.

The chain employs TRBV7-8 and TRBJ1-3, with D unclear. The CDR3 has 15 amino acids. Trimming removed 7 bases from V and 0 bases from J, with 13 bases in between. Germline loops: CDR1 SGHVS, CDR2 FQNEAQ. CDR3 in DNA: TGTGCCAGCACCATAACGTGGAGCTCTGGAAACACCATATATTTT. Its protein product is CASTITWSSGNTIYF.

Only one count was recorded for this clone. The rearrangement joins TRBV6-5 to TRBJ2-3, with 7 bases identical to TRBD1. CDR1 is MNHEY and CDR2 is SVGAGI in the germline V gene. V shed 0 bases, J shed 3 bases, and the junction held 3 bases outside the gene matches. This CDR3 is built from 15 residues. The CDR3 is CASSYSGTETDTQYF. Here the CDR3 DNA reads TGTGCCAGCAGTTACTCGGGGACAGAGACAGATACGCAGTATTTT.

This chain joins TRBV28 and TRBJ1-5; D unclear. The V gene's germline CDR1 is MDHEN and CDR2 SYDVKM. The CDR3 has 16 amino acids. The ends were cut back, 7 bases at V and 6 bases at J, with 22 bases in the middle. The CDR3 DNA reads TGTGCCAGCACCCGACTTGGGTTGGCTACCCCTCAGCCCCAGCATTTT. Its translation: CASTRLGLATPQPQHF.

The V gene is TRBV5-6, the J gene TRBJ1-1; TRBD1 aligns across 8 bases. Looked up from germline, CDR1 is SGHDT and CDR2 is YYEEEE. CDR3 length equals 16 residues. The V and J ends lost 2 bases and 3 bases, in that order; junction bases with no gene match: 9. The CDR3 here is CASSFDRGVVDTEAFF. The CDR3 DNA follows: TGTGCCAGCAGCTTTGACAGGGGAGTAGTCGACACTGAAGCTTTCTTT.

The J gene is TRBJ1-5, the V gene TRBV28, with a tentative D call TRBD1 (5 bases). The CDR3 loop spans 17 amino acids. Germline lookup yields CDR1 MDHEN and CDR2 SYDVKM. V lost 3 bases and J 7 bases, leaving 22 bases between the germline ends. The CDR3 is CASSFGWGRSAGQPQHF. CDR3 nucleotides: TGTGCCAGCAGTTTCGGATGGGGCAGGAGCGCGGGACAGCCCCAGCATTTT.

The sample holds one count of this clone. CDR3 loop: CASSPDRETQYF. The CDR3 DNA reads TGTGCCAGCAGCCCGGACAGAGAGACCCAGTACTTC. The chain carries TRBV7-2 and TRBJ2-5; D perhaps matches TRBD1 (6 bases). Germline V CDR1 and CDR2: SGHTA, FQGNSA. The V and J ends lost 5 bases and 4 bases respectively, with 8 bases between them. This CDR3 has 12 residues.

Comments on this clone: This specimen includes other DNA sequences encoding the same CDR3. This chain uses TRBV29-1 with TRBJ2-3, with 7 bases that match TRBD2. Germline V CDR1 and CDR2: SQVTM, ANQGSEA. The CDR3 contains 14 residues. With 4 bases clipped from V and 2 bases from J, the junction kept 6 bases outside the gene matches. The CDR3 region has the DNA TGCAGCGTTGGACGGGGGGAGGTCACAGATACGCAGTATTTT. This translates into CSVGRGEVTDTQYF.

In this sample, this clone turned up once. This chain connects TRBV7-2 to TRBJ2-7, with no clear D. This CDR3 spans 15 amino acids. Trimming removed 5 bases from V and 4 bases from J, with 18 bases in between. From germline, CDR1 is SGHTA and CDR2 FQGNSA. The CDR3: CASSTVGPYEYEQYF. CDR3 in DNA: TGTGCCAGCAGCACCGTAGGGCCCTACGAATACGAGCAGTACTTC.

CDR3 coding DNA: TGTGCCAGCAGCCTCCCCTCGGGACAGGGGATCGGGGAGCTGTTTTTT. Encoded protein: CASSLPSGQGIGELFF. V is TRBV5-6 and J is TRBJ2-2; 10 bases are a match to TRBD1. The CDR3 contains 16 residues. Trimming removed 4 bases from V and 7 bases from J; junction bases left unmatched: 10. Germline CDR1 SGHDT, CDR2 YYEEEE.

This clone showed up just once. The V call is TRBV5-1, the J call TRBJ2-7, with 11 positions matching TRBD1. Losses at the gene ends were 4 bases for V and 4 bases for J; bases not matched to a gene: 7. This CDR3 has 15 amino acids. Germline V gene data show CDR1 as SGHRS and CDR2 as YFSETQ. This CDR3 reads CASSPLGQGAYEQYF. The CDR3 DNA reads as TGCGCCAGCAGCCCTCTCGGACAGGGGGCTTACGAGCAGTACTTC. The entire variable domain, with the rest obtained from reference TRBV5-1 and TRBJ2-7, is as follows: KAGVTQTPRYLIKTRGQQVTLSCSPISGHRSVSWYQQTPGQGLQFLFEYFSETQRNKGNFPGRFSGRQFSNSRSEMNVSTLELGDSALYLCASSPLGQGAYEQYFGPGTRLTVT.

The V gene is TRBV7-2, the J gene TRBJ1-2, with 7 nucleotides matching TRBD1. Germline assignment: CDR1 SGHTA and CDR2 FQGNSA. V lost 0 bases and J lost 3; bases outside the gene matches: 4. This CDR3 comprises 15 residues. The chain's CDR3 is CASSLADRADYGYTF. The DNA of the CDR3 is TGTGCCAGCAGCTTAGCAGACAGGGCGGACTATGGCTACACCTTC.

As to this clone: Different DNA sequences within this sample yield the same CDR3. V gene TRBV5-1 combines with J gene TRBJ2-3, with D perhaps matching TRBD1 (6 bases). CDR1 is SGHRS, CDR2 YFSETQ, per germline. The CDR3 consists of 13 residues. Trimming shortened V by 2 bases and J by 6 bases, and 10 bases separated the two germline ends. CDR3 sequence (DNA): TGCGCCAGCAGCTTTTGGGGGCGGGATACGCAGTATTTT. Residues: CASSFWGRDTQYF. Using reference TRBV5-1 and TRBJ2-3 for the parts outside the CDR3, the full variable domain is KAGVTQTPRYLIKTRGQQVTLSCSPISGHRSVSWYQQTPGQGLQFLFEYFSETQRNKGNFPGRFSGRQFSNSRSEMNVSTLELGDSALYLCASSFWGRDTQYFGPGTRLTVL.

The chain recombines TRBV6-1 with TRBJ1-1, with unresolved D. V was clipped by 8 bases and J by 1 base, with 5 bases between them. CDR3 length: 11 amino acids. Germline loops: CDR1 MNHNS, CDR2 SASEGT. The CDR3 DNA follows: TGTGCCAGCCGGGGGAACACTGAAGCTTTCTTT. Residues: CASRGNTEAFF.

The chain combines TRBV7-9 with TRBJ1-6; TRBD1 might be the D (5 bases). This CDR3 is built from 15 residues. Trimming took off 5 bases at V and 0 bases at J, with 8 bases between the two ends. Germline CDR1 is SEHNR and CDR2 is FQNEAQ (reference sequence). CDR3 sequence reads: CASSHDSSYNSPLHF. CDR3 coding DNA: TGTGCCAGCAGCCACGACAGCTCCTATAATTCACCCCTCCACTTT. Full variable domain (rest looked up from reference TRBV7-9 and TRBJ1-6): DTGVSQNPRHKITKRGQNVTFRCDPISEHNRLYWYRQTLGQGPEFLTYFQNEAQLEKSRLLSDRFSAERPKGSFSTLEIQRTEQGDSAMYLCASSHDSSYNSPLHFGNGTRLTVT.

This clone was observed once. This rearrangement joins TRBV7-9 to TRBJ1-2; D call uncertain. V was trimmed by 4 bases and J by 2 bases, leaving 2 bases between them. CDR3 length equals 11 residues. Germline CDR1 and CDR2: SEHNR and FQNEAQ (reference sequence). This CDR3 is CASSWNYGYTF. CDR3 nucleotide sequence: TGTGCCAGCAGCTGGAACTATGGCTACACCTTC.

This chain connects TRBV6-5 to TRBJ1-1; D not resolved. CDR1 and CDR2 (germline): MNHEY, SVGAGI. The CDR3 sequence is 15 residues long. Trimming pared 5 bases from V and 0 bases from J, leaving 13 bases between. CDR3 nucleotides: TGTGCCAGCAGTATTACCCGGGCCCTGAACACTGAAGCTTTCTTT. Residues: CASSITRALNTEAFF.